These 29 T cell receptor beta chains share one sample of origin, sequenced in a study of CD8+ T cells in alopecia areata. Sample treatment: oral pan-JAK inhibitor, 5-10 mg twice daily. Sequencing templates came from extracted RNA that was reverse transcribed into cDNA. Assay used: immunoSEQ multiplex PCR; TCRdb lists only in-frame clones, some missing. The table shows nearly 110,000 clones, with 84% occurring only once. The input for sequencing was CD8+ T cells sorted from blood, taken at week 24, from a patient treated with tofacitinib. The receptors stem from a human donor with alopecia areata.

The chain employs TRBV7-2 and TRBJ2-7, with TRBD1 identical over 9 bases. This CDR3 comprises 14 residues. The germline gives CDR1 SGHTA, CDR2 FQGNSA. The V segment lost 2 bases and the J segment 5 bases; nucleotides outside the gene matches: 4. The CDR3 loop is CASSLLGQGDEQYF. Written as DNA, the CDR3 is TGTGCCAGCAGCTTATTGGGACAGGGAGACGAGCAGTACTTC.

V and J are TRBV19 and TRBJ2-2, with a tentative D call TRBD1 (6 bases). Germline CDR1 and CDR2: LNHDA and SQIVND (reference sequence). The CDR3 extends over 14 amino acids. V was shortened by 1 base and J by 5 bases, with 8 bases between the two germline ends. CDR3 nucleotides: TGTGCCAGTAGTATAGTGGGACAAACCGGGGAGCTGTTTTTT. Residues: CASSIVGQTGELFF.

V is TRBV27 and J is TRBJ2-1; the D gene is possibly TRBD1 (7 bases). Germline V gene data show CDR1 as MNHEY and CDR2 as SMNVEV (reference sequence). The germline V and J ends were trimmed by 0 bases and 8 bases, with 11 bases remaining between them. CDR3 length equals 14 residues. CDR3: CASSLSGRGDEQFF. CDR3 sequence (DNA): TGTGCCAGCAGTTTATCGGGCAGGGGGGATGAGCAGTTCTTC.

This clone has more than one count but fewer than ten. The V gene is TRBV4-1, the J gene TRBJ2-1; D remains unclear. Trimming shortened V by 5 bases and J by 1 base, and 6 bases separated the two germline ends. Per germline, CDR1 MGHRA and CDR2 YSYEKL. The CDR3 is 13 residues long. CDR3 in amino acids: CASSWGSYNEQFF. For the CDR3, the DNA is TGCGCCAGCAGCTGGGGATCCTACAATGAGCAGTTCTTC.

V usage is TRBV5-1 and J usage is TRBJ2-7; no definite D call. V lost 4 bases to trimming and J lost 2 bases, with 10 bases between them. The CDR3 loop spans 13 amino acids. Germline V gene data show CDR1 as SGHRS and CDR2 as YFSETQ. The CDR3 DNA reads TGCGCCAGCAGCAGACCGACACCCTACGAGCAGTACTTC. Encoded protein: CASSRPTPYEQYF.

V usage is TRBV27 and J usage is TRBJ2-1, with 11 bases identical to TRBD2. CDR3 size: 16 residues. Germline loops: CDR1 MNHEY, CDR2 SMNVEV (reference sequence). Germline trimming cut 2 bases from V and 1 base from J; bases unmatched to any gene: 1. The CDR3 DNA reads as TGTGCCAGCAGTTTACTAGCGGGGGGTTCCTACAATGAGCAGTTCTTC. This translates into CASSLLAGGSYNEQFF.

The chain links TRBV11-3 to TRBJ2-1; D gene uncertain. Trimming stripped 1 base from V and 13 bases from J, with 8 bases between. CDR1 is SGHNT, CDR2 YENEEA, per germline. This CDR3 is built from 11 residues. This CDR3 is CASSLGYLQFF. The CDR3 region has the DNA TGTGCCAGCAGCTTAGGGTACTTACAGTTCTTC.

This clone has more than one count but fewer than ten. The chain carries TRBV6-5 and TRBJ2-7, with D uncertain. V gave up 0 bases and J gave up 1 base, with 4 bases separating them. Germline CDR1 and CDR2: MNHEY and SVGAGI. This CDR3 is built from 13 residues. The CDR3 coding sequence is TGTGCCAGCAGTTACTCGAGTTCCTACGAGCAGTACTTC. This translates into CASSYSSSYEQYF.

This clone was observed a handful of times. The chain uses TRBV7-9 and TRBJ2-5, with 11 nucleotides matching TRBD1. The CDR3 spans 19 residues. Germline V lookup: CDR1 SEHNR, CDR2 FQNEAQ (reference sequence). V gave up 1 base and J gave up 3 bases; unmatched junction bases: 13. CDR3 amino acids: CASSLVGQGAGMGEETQYF. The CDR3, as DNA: TGTGCCAGCAGCTTAGTTGGACAGGGGGCCGGGATGGGCGAAGAGACCCAGTACTTC.

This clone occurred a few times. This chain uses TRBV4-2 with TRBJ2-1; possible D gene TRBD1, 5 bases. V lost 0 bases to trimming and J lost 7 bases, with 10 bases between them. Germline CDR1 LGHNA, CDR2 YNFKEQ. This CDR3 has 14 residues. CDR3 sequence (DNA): TGTGCCAGCAGCCAAGAGACAGCCATTAATGAGCAGTTCTTC. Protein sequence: CASSQETAINEQFF.

For the CDR3, the DNA is TGTGCCAGCAGCGTAGATTCGTCGCCCTACGAGCAGTACTTC. Translating gives CASSVDSSPYEQYF. This chain uses TRBV9 with TRBJ2-7; no firm D call. This CDR3 is built from 14 residues. Germline CDR1 and CDR2: SGDLS and YYNGEE. The ends were cut back, 0 bases at V and 2 bases at J, with 9 bases in the middle.

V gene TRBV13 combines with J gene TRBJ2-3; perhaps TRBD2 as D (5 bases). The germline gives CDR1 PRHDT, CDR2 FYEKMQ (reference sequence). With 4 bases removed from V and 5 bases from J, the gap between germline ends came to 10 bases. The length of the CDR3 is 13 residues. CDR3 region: CASSSWGEDTQYF. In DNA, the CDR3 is TGTGCCAGCAGCTCTTGGGGAGAAGATACGCAGTATTTT.

The CDR3 coding sequence is TGTGCCAGCAGTAAAAGGGGGAACACTGAAGCTTTCTTT. Translated, it gives CASSKRGNTEAFF. The J gene is TRBJ1-1, the V gene TRBV6-5, with D perhaps TRBD1 (5 bases). The V gene's germline CDR1 is MNHEY and CDR2 SVGAGI. The CDR3 totals 13 residues. V lost 5 bases to trimming and J lost 1 base, with 8 bases between them.

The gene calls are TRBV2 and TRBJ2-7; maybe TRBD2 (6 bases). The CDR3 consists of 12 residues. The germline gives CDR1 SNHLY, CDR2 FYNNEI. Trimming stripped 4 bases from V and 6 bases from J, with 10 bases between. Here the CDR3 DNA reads TGTGCCAGCAGTGGGGGGGAGAGCGAGCAGTACTTC. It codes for CASSGGESEQYF.

The CDR3, as DNA: TGTGCCAGCAGTGACTCAACTAAGCGGGGTGATACGCAGTATTTT. Protein sequence: CASSDSTKRGDTQYF. The chain couples TRBV6-4 to TRBJ2-3; the match to TRBD2 covers 7 bases. The CDR3 loop spans 15 amino acids. The germline gives CDR1 MRHNA, CDR2 SNTAGT. Trimming at V came to 0 bases and at J to 6 bases, leaving 6 bases not matched to a gene.

CDR3 DNA: TGCGCCAGCAGCCAAGGGCGTGGACAGGGAGGGTACGAGCAGTACTTC. Translation gives CASSQGRGQGGYEQYF. The chain has TRBV4-1 and TRBJ2-7; tentatively, D is TRBD1 (8 bases). From germline, CDR1 is MGHRA and CDR2 YSYEKL. V lost 1 base and J 4 bases, leaving 17 bases between the germline ends. The CDR3 length is 16 residues.

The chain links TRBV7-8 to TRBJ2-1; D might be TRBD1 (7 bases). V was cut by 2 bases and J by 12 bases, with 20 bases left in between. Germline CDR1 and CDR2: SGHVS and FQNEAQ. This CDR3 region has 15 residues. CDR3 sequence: CASSLSGAWQGGQFF. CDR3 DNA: TGTGCCAGCAGCTTATCTGGGGCCTGGCAGGGGGGGCAGTTCTTC.

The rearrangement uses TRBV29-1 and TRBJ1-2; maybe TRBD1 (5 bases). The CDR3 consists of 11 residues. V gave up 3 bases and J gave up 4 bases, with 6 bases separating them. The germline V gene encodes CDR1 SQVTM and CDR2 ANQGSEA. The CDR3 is CSVDTGYGYTF. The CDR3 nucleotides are TGCAGCGTTGACACAGGCTATGGCTACACCTTC. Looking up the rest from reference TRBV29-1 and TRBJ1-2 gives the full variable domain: SAVISQKPSRDICQRGTSLTIQCQVDSQVTMMFWYRQQPGQSLTLIATANQGSEATYESGFVIDKFPISRPNLTFSTLTVSNMSPEDSSIYLCSVDTGYGYTFGSGTRLTVV.

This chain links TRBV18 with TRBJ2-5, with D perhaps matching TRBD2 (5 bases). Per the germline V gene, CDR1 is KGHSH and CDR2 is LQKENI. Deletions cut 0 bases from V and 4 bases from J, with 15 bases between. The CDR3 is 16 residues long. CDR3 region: CASSPPSGRAGETQYF. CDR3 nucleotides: TGTGCCAGCTCACCACCGTCGGGCCGCGCGGGAGAGACCCAGTACTTC.

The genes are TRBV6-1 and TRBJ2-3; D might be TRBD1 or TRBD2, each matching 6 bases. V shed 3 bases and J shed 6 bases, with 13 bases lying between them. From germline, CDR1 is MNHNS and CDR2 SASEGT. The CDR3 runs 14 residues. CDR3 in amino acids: CASSEGRGRDTQYF. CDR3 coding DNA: TGTGCCAGCAGTGAGGGAAGGGGGAGGGATACGCAGTATTTT.

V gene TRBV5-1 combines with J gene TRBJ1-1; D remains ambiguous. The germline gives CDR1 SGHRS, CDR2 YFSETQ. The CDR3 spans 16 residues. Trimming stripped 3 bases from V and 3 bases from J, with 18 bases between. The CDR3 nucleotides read TGCGCCAGCAGCTGGTCGCTCGACCGGGCGTACACTGAAGCTTTCTTT. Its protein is CASSWSLDRAYTEAFF.

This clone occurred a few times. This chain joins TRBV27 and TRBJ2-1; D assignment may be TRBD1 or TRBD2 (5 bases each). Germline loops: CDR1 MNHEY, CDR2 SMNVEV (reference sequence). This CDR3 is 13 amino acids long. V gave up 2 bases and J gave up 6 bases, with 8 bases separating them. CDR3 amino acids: CASSLRDANEQFF. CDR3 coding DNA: TGTGCCAGCAGTTTACGGGACGCCAATGAGCAGTTCTTC.

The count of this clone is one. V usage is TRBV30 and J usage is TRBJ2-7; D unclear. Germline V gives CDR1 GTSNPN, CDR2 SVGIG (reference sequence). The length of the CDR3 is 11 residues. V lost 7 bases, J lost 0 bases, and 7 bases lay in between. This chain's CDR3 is CASVSSYEQYF. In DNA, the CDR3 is TGTGCCTCAGTGAGCTCCTACGAGCAGTACTTC.

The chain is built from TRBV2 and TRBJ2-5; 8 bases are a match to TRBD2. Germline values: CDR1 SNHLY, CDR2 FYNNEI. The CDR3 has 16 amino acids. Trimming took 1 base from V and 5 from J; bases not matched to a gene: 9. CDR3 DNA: TGTGCCAGCAGTGAAGGAGCGGGGGTCTCAGGTGAGACCCAGTACTTC. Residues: CASSEGAGVSGETQYF.

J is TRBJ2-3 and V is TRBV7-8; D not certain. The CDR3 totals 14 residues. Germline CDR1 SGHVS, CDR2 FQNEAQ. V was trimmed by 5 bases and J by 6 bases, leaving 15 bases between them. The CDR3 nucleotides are TGTGCCAGCAGCCCTGAGGCAGGTGCGGATACGCAGTATTTT. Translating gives CASSPEAGADTQYF. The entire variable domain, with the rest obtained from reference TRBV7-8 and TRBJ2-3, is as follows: GAGVSQSPRYKVAKRGQDVALRCDPISGHVSLFWYQQALGQGPEFLTYFQNEAQLDKSGLPSDRFFAERPEGSVSTLKIQRTQQEDSAVYLCASSPEAGADTQYFGPGTRLTVL.

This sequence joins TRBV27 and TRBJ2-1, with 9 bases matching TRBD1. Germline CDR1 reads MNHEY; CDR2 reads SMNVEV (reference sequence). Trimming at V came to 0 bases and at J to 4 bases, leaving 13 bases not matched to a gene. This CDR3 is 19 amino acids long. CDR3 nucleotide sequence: TGTGCCAGCAGTTTATCGGGACAGGGTCGGGGTCCTATTTACAATGAGCAGTTCTTC. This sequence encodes CASSLSGQGRGPIYNEQFF.

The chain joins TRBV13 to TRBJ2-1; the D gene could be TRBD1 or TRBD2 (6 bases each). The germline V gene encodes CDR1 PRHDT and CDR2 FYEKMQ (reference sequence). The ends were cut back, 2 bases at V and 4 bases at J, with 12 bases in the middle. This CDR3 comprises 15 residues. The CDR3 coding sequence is TGTGCCAGCAGCTTAAGGGGGGCTAGATACAATGAGCAGTTCTTC. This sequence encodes CASSLRGARYNEQFF.

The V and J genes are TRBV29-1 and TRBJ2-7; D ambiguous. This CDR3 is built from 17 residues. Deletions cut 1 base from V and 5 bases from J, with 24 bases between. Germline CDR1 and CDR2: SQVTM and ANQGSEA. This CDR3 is CSVEATPEHGVINEQYF. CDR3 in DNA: TGCAGCGTTGAAGCCACTCCGGAACACGGAGTAATAAACGAGCAGTACTTC.

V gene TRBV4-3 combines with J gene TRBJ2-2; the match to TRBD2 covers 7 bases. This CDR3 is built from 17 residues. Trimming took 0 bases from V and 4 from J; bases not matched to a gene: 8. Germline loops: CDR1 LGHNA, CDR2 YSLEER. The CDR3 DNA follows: TGCGCCAGCAGCCAAGATCGGGCTAGCGGAATCACCGGGGAGCTGTTTTTT. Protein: CASSQDRASGITGELFF.